The rows below give T cell receptor beta chains drawn from one sample of a study of CD8 T cells in Susac syndrome. Using its own MiXCR run on the immunoSEQ multiplex PCR reads, TCRdb lists one record per CDR3 protein. The data show around 300,000 distinct CDR3 sequences, 92% seen once. Sequenced sample: CD4+ T cells from PBMCs. Source of these receptors: a human donor with multiple sclerosis. Both conserved end residues are part of each CDR3. The order of the fields is V gene, J gene, clone size, CDR3 length, D gene, CDR3 protein, CDR3 DNA. D genes are given only for firm matches. A clone size is listed for some rows: how often the clone was seen (once, few, many), or a class if it is expanded.

TRBV23-1	TRBJ1-1	NA	15	NA	CASTISAAMNTEAFF	TGCGCCAGCACCATCTCGGCAGCGATGAACACTGAAGCTTTCTTT
TRBV7-9	TRBJ2-2	NA	13	NA	CASSSSRTGELFF	TGTGCCAGCAGCTCATCGAGGACCGGGGAGCTGTTTTTT
TRBV6-1	TRBJ2-7	NA	13	NA	CASSEENSYEQYF	TGTGCCAGCAGTGAAGAGAACAGCTACGAGCAGTACTTC
TRBV20-1	TRBJ2-3	NA	14	TRBD2	CSALFSGTFDTQYF	TGCAGTGCTCTATTTAGCGGGACATTCGATACGCAGTATTTT
TRBV5-1	TRBJ2-1	NA	15	TRBD2	CASSLGLARYNEQFF	TGCGCCAGCAGCCTCGGACTAGCCCGGTACAATGAGCAGTTCTTC
TRBV12-3/TRBV12-4	TRBJ1-1	NA	13	NA	CASSLRTGHEAFF	TGTGCCAGCAGTTTGAGGACGGGACATGAAGCTTTCTTT
TRBV3-1	TRBJ1-1	NA	14	NA	CASSRLGLTTEAFF	TGTGCCAGCAGCCGACTGGGATTGACCACTGAAGCTTTCTTT
TRBV29-1	TRBJ1-2	NA	13	NA	CSVERANNYGYTF	TGCAGCGTTGAGCGGGCGAATAACTATGGCTACACCTTC
TRBV7-9	TRBJ2-3	NA	18	TRBD1	CASSLPGGGQGRIDTQYF	TGTGCCAGCAGCTTACCAGGCGGCGGACAGGGAAGGATAGATACGCAGTATTTT
TRBV5-6	TRBJ2-1	NA	16	NA	CASSPRSWDLHNEQFF	TGTGCCAGCAGCCCCCGCTCCTGGGACTTGCACAATGAGCAGTTCTTC
TRBV30	TRBJ1-4	NA	13	NA	CAWSVSLPEKLFF	TGTGCCTGGAGTGTATCCCTCCCGGAAAAACTGTTTTTT
TRBV6-1	TRBJ2-1	NA	16	TRBD2	CASSDSMPSGRNEQFF	TGTGCCAGCAGTGACAGCATGCCTAGCGGGAGAAATGAGCAGTTCTTC
TRBV14	TRBJ2-2	NA	15	NA	CASSQDLRVTGELFF	TGTGCCAGCAGCCAAGATCTTCGAGTCACCGGGGAGCTGTTTTTT
TRBV4-3	TRBJ1-2	NA	18	NA	CASSQGQPIRRHGYGYTF	TGCGCCAGCAGCCAAGGTCAGCCAATCCGGCGACATGGGTATGGCTACACCTTC
TRBV7-8	TRBJ1-1	NA	17	NA	CASSLPRVMASGTEAFF	TGTGCCAGCAGCTTACCCCGGGTTATGGCTTCGGGCACTGAAGCTTTCTTT
TRBV20-1	TRBJ2-3	NA	12	NA	CSGELRGDTQYF	TGCAGTGGGGAACTGCGCGGAGATACGCAGTATTTT
TRBV6-2/TRBV6-3	TRBJ1-1	NA	16	TRBD1	CASSLAGDRRNTEAFF	TGTGCCAGCAGTTTGGCGGGGGACAGGCGGAACACTGAAGCTTTCTTT
TRBV20-1	TRBJ1-5	NA	17	NA	CSARGWGAVESNQPQHF	TGCAGTGCTAGAGGGTGGGGCGCCGTGGAGAGCAATCAGCCCCAGCATTTT
TRBV7-9	TRBJ1-2	NA	12	NA	CASRVDTDGYTF	TGTGCCAGCAGGGTGGACACAGATGGCTACACCTTC
TRBV3-1	TRBJ1-5	NA	14	NA	CASSSGLLGGPQHF	TGTGCCAGCAGCTCAGGACTGCTGGGTGGGCCCCAGCATTTT
TRBV28	TRBJ2-1	NA	15	TRBD2	CASSPWTSGYNEQFF	TGTGCCAGCAGTCCTTGGACTAGCGGATACAATGAGCAGTTCTTC
TRBV20-1	TRBJ2-1	NA	14	TRBD2	CSARVAAGGQRQFF	TGCAGTGCTAGAGTAGCCGCGGGAGGGCAAAGACAGTTCTTC
TRBV11-2	TRBJ1-2	NA	14	TRBD1	CASSLSGGMNGYTF	TGTGCCAGCAGCTTATCAGGGGGCATGAATGGCTACACCTTC
TRBV14	TRBJ1-1	NA	14	NA	CASSQVTRRTEAFF	TGTGCCAGCAGCCAAGTAACCAGGAGGACTGAAGCTTTCTTT
TRBV20-1	TRBJ2-5	NA	15	NA	CSARDLGGRKETQYF	TGCAGTGCTAGAGATTTAGGGGGTCGGAAAGAGACCCAGTACTTC
TRBV5-1	TRBJ2-5	once	18	TRBD2	CASSRGTSGRRVGETQYF	TGCGCCAGCAGCCGCGGGACTAGCGGGAGACGAGTGGGAGAGACCCAGTACTTC
TRBV12-3/TRBV12-4	TRBJ2-7	NA	16	TRBD1	CASSPRGTGRRYEQYF	TGTGCCAGCAGCCCGCGGGGGACAGGGAGAAGGTACGAGCAGTACTTC
TRBV19	TRBJ2-7	NA	15	TRBD1	CASSSSGGSFYEQYF	TGTGCCAGTAGTAGCTCAGGGGGAAGCTTTTACGAGCAGTACTTC
TRBV29-1	TRBJ2-5	NA	13	TRBD2	CSVEQSGKETQYF	TGCAGCGTCGAACAGAGCGGGAAAGAGACCCAGTACTTC
TRBV12-5	TRBJ2-3	NA	15	TRBD2	CASATGTSVTDTQYF	TGTGCTAGTGCCACCGGGACTAGCGTCACAGATACGCAGTATTTT
TRBV20-1	TRBJ2-3	NA	14	NA	CSANSGTPTDTQYF	TGCAGTGCTAACTCCGGGACCCCGACAGATACGCAGTATTTT
TRBV2	TRBJ1-5	NA	13	NA	CASSQGQVQPQHF	TGTGCCAGCAGTCAGGGGCAGGTCCAGCCCCAGCATTTT
TRBV29-1	TRBJ2-5	NA	15	NA	CSVAVLGASRETQYF	TGCAGCGTTGCGGTCCTGGGGGCCTCCCGGGAGACCCAGTACTTC
TRBV6-2/TRBV6-3	TRBJ2-2	NA	16	TRBD1	CASRERGHYVAGELFF	TGTGCCAGCAGAGAGAGGGGGCACTACGTTGCCGGGGAGCTGTTTTTT
TRBV4-2	TRBJ2-2	NA	16	TRBD2	CASSQHTSGATGELFF	TGTGCCAGCAGCCAACACACTAGCGGGGCTACCGGGGAGCTGTTTTTT
TRBV12-3/TRBV12-4	TRBJ2-1	NA	14	NA	CASSRVGTYNEQFF	TGTGCCAGCAGTCGAGTGGGGACCTACAATGAGCAGTTCTTC
TRBV7-9	TRBJ1-2	NA	15	TRBD1	CASSFPGGAFHGYTF	TGTGCCAGCAGCTTCCCAGGGGGCGCATTCCATGGCTACACCTTC